Below are 27 T cell receptor beta chains sequenced from a single sample in a study of cytomegalovirus exposure and HLA in healthy donors. PCR involved 60 Vbeta and 13 Jbeta primers. Generated by immunoSEQ multiplex PCR, the TCRdb table keeps only in-frame clones and is missing some. The sample records 50,000 to 70,000 clones, around four fifths being singletons. The sequenced material came from PBMCs. All receptors come from a girl under 18 in good health and CMV-seropositive.

The chain is built from TRBV6-6 and TRBJ2-3; the match to TRBD2 covers 13 bases. Germline V gene lookup returns CDR1 MNHNY and CDR2 SVGAGI (reference sequence). This CDR3 has 16 residues. V gave up 4 bases and J gave up 3 bases; unmatched junction bases: 4. The CDR3 nucleotides are TGTGCCAGCAGTTCCCGACTAGCGGGAGGAACAGATACGCAGTATTTT. Amino acids: CASSSRLAGGTDTQYF.

The chain joins TRBV18 to TRBJ2-4; 7 bases map to TRBD1. The CDR3 has 14 amino acids. The V gene's germline CDR1 is KGHSH and CDR2 LQKENI. V lost 5 bases to trimming and J lost 6 bases; unmatched junction nucleotides: 7. DNA for the CDR3: TGTGCCAGCTCAGGGACAGATGAGCGAAACATTCAGTACTTC. Translation: CASSGTDERNIQYF.

The chain recombines TRBV6-6 with TRBJ2-1, with D possibly being TRBD2 (5 bases). Germline V gene data show CDR1 as MNHNY and CDR2 as SVGAGI (reference sequence). The CDR3 is 14 residues long. Trimming shortened V by 11 bases and J by 2 bases, and 16 bases separated the two germline ends. The CDR3 nucleotides are TGTGCCGCCAGGACTTCTCACCCCTACAATGAGCAGTTCTTC. Encoded protein: CAARTSHPYNEQFF.

A single count supports this clone. Other DNA sequences of this sample code for an identical CDR3. The V gene is TRBV6-5, the J gene TRBJ1-1; maybe TRBD1 (6 bases). This CDR3 is 13 amino acids long. The ends were cut back, 6 bases at V and 5 bases at J, with 13 bases in the middle. CDR1 and CDR2 (germline): MNHEY, SVGAGI. Here the CDR3 DNA reads TGTGCCAGCAGCAGAATAAGGGGGACTGAAGCTTTCTTT. It specifies CASSRIRGTEAFF.

The chain uses TRBV19 and TRBJ2-5; TRBD1 agrees at 11 bases. Germline-derived CDR1 and CDR2 are LNHDA and SQIVND (reference sequence). This CDR3 has 13 residues. The J segment lost 4 bases and the V segment lost 6 bases, leaving 1 base of the junction unmatched. The CDR3 loop is CASSGQGAETQYF. The CDR3 DNA is TGTGCCAGTAGCGGACAGGGGGCAGAGACCCAGTACTTC. The variable domain in full, completed from reference TRBV19 and TRBJ2-5, reads DGGITQSPKYLFRKEGQNVTLSCEQNLNHDAMYWYRQDPGQGLRLIYYSQIVNDFQKGDIAEGYSVSREKKESFPLTVTSAQKNPTAFYLCASSGQGAETQYFGPGTRLLVL.

The chain combines TRBV21-1 with TRBJ1-2; the DNA was not used to check the table's D call, TRBD1. TRBV21-1 represents a pseudogene. The length of the CDR3 is 14 residues. The CDR3 here is CASSRTRVAYGYTF. In DNA, the CDR3 is TGTGCCAGCAGCAGAACCAGGGTGGCCTATGGCTACACCTTC.

This chain links TRBV7-2 with TRBJ2-3, with D possibly matching TRBD2 (6 bases). The CDR3 is made up of 16 amino acids. CDR1 is SGHTA and CDR2 is FQGNSA in the germline V gene. V was pared by 5 bases and J by 0 bases, with 15 bases between. CDR3 sequence reads: CASSRVAATSTDTQYF. The CDR3 bases are TGTGCCAGCAGCCGAGTAGCGGCTACTAGCACAGATACGCAGTATTTT.

This clone occurred a few times. V and J are TRBV27 and TRBJ2-3; D not certain. Germline V gene sequence: CDR1 MNHEY, CDR2 SMNVEV (reference sequence). This CDR3 has 12 residues. V lost 6 bases and J lost 4, with 8 bases in between. This chain's CDR3 is CASSRASDTQYF. The CDR3 DNA reads as TGTGCCAGCAGCCGCGCTTCAGATACGCAGTATTTT.

J is TRBJ1-2 and V is TRBV4-1; D uncertain. With 1 base removed from V and 6 bases from J, the gap between germline ends came to 12 bases. The V gene's germline CDR1 is MGHRA and CDR2 YSYEKL. The CDR3 sequence is 14 residues long. CDR3 nucleotide sequence: TGCGCCAGCAGCCAAGGAAGAGGTGATCATGGCTACACCTTC. Encoded protein: CASSQGRGDHGYTF.

The chain has TRBV18 and TRBJ1-5, with D tentatively TRBD1 (6 bases). V was shortened by 1 base and J by 5 bases, with 12 bases between the two germline ends. This CDR3 is built from 15 residues. Germline CDR1 and CDR2: KGHSH and LQKENI. CDR3 bases: TGTGCCAGCTCACCACAGGGGGATGGGGATCAGCCCCAGCATTTT. Translating gives CASSPQGDGDQPQHF.

This sequence joins TRBV6-5 and TRBJ2-4, with D possibly being TRBD1 (5 bases). The CDR3 extends over 15 amino acids. Trimming removed 11 bases at V and 3 bases at J, with 20 bases between. Germline V gives CDR1 MNHEY, CDR2 SVGAGI. CDR3 coding DNA: TGTGCCGCAGCAAAGACAGCAGGAGTCAAAAACATTCAGTACTTC. Its protein is CAAAKTAGVKNIQYF.

The rearrangement joins TRBV12-5 to TRBJ2-5; D is possibly TRBD2 (6 bases). The CDR3 length is 13 residues. Trimming shortened V by 4 bases and J by 4 bases, and 10 bases separated the two germline ends. Germline CDR1 is LGHNT and CDR2 is FRNRAP. The DNA of the CDR3 is TGTGCTAGTGGTTACGGGAGAGGAGAGACCCAGTACTTC. Translation: CASGYGRGETQYF.

The sample holds one count of this clone. This chain joins TRBV4-1 and TRBJ2-7; possibly TRBD2 for D (7 bases). The V end was cut by 8 bases, the J end by 6 bases, with 14 bases between. The CDR3 sequence is 12 residues long. Germline V gene lookup returns CDR1 MGHRA and CDR2 YSYEKL. This chain's CDR3 is CASGWGGGEQYF. Here the CDR3 DNA reads TGCGCCAGCGGGTGGGGGGGCGGCGAGCAGTACTTC.

This rearrangement joins TRBV2 to TRBJ2-3, with 7 bases that match TRBD2. Per the germline V gene, CDR1 is SNHLY and CDR2 is FYNNEI. The CDR3 contains 16 residues. The junction had 8 bases not matched to a gene; V was cut back by 3 bases and J by 2 bases. The CDR3 DNA reads as TGTGCCAGCAGTGACGTTCTAGCGGACTACACAGATACGCAGTATTTT. Translating it yields CASSDVLADYTDTQYF. Full variable domain (missing parts from reference TRBV2 and TRBJ2-3): EPEVTQTPSHQVTQMGQEVILRCVPISNHLYFYWYRQILGQKVEFLVSFYNNEISEKSEIFDDQFSVERPDGSNFTLKIRSTKLEDSAMYFCASSDVLADYTDTQYFGPGTRLTVL.

The CDR3: CASSDGLDSPLDGYTF. As DNA, the CDR3 is TGTGCCAGCAGTGACGGACTGGACAGCCCTCTAGATGGCTACACCTTC. V and J are TRBV6-4 and TRBJ1-2; D perhaps matches TRBD1 (6 bases). Trimming shortened V by 2 bases and J by 6 bases, and 19 bases separated the two germline ends. Per germline, CDR1 MRHNA and CDR2 SNTAGT. The CDR3 extends over 16 amino acids.

This rearrangement joins TRBV30 to TRBJ1-2; D is uncertain. Germline loops: CDR1 GTSNPN, CDR2 SVGIG (reference sequence). The CDR3 spans 13 residues. Deletions cut 4 bases from V and 1 base from J, with 10 bases between. The CDR3 region is CAWIGGFNYGYTF. The CDR3 DNA follows: TGTGCCTGGATTGGAGGTTTTAACTATGGCTACACCTTC.

The V call is TRBV20-1, the J call TRBJ1-2; D gene unclear. Per the germline V gene, CDR1 is DFQATT and CDR2 is SNEGSKA (reference sequence). The length of the CDR3 is 10 residues. In DNA, the CDR3 is TGCAGGGCCCCCTTCCGGGACTACACCTTC. Residues: CRAPFRDYTF.

The chain employs TRBV5-4 and TRBJ2-5, with 7 nucleotides matching TRBD1. Germline V CDR1 and CDR2: SGHNT, YYREEE (reference sequence). The CDR3 length is 15 residues. The V gene end was trimmed by 1 base and the J gene end by 2 bases; junction bases not matched to a gene: 5. This CDR3 is CASSLSTGEQETQYF. CDR3 DNA: TGTGCCAGCAGCTTGAGCACAGGGGAACAAGAGACCCAGTACTTC.

This clone was detected a few times. The V call is TRBV28, the J call TRBJ2-7; D gene unclear. The CDR3 loop spans 13 amino acids. Per the germline V gene, CDR1 is MDHEN and CDR2 is SYDVKM. The V gene lost 3 bases and the J gene lost 3 bases, with 9 bases spanning the gap. The CDR3 reads CASSFRGDYEQYF. The CDR3 region has the DNA TGTGCCAGCAGTTTCAGAGGCGACTACGAGCAGTACTTC.

The chain is built from TRBV28 and TRBJ1-5; 7 nucleotides align to TRBD1. Trimming removed 8 bases from V and 3 bases from J; junction bases left unmatched: 7. CDR1 MDHEN and CDR2 SYDVKM come from the germline V gene. The CDR3 has 14 amino acids. CDR3 amino acids: CASGTGTDNQPQHF. CDR3 bases: TGTGCCAGCGGGACTGGGACAGACAATCAGCCCCAGCATTTT.

The genes are TRBV7-2 and TRBJ2-3, with 8 bases that match TRBD2. The germline gives CDR1 SGHTA, CDR2 FQGNSA. The junction had 2 bases not matched to a gene; V was cut back by 5 bases and J by 1 base. This CDR3 has 14 residues. The CDR3 nucleotides read TGTGCCAGCAGCCCGGGGGGGCGCACAGATACGCAGTATTTT. This encodes CASSPGGRTDTQYF.

J is TRBJ1-2 and V is TRBV4-1; tentatively, D is TRBD1 (6 bases). This CDR3 is built from 14 residues. V was trimmed by 0 bases and J by 7 bases, leaving 12 bases between them. The germline V gene has CDR1 MGHRA and CDR2 YSYEKL. CDR3 amino acids: CASSQDWGLGGYTF. The CDR3 region has the DNA TGCGCCAGCAGCCAAGATTGGGGGCTTGGTGGCTACACCTTC.

J is TRBJ2-5 and V is TRBV18, with a tentative D call TRBD2 (5 bases). Trimming stripped 1 base from V and 4 bases from J, with 16 bases between. Germline-derived CDR1 and CDR2 are KGHSH and LQKENI. The CDR3 sequence is 16 residues long. CDR3 in amino acids: CASSPLVGVTRETQYF. The CDR3 nucleotides are TGTGCCAGCTCACCACTCGTGGGAGTCACCCGAGAGACCCAGTACTTC.

This rearrangement joins TRBV7-9 to TRBJ2-5; maybe TRBD2 (5 bases). Trimming pared 3 bases from V and 4 bases from J, leaving 9 bases between. The germline V gene has CDR1 SEHNR and CDR2 FQNEAQ (reference sequence). The CDR3 sequence is 13 residues long. This chain's CDR3 is CASSLRGGETQYF. CDR3 in DNA: TGTGCCAGCAGCTTGAGAGGAGGAGAGACCCAGTACTTC.

V usage is TRBV5-8 and J usage is TRBJ2-5, with 11 bases lining up with TRBD2. Germline V CDR1 and CDR2: SGHTS, YDEGEE. This CDR3 region has 17 residues. The V gene end was trimmed by 0 bases and the J gene end by 11 bases; junction bases not matched to a gene: 15. In DNA, the CDR3 is TGTGCCAGCAGCTTGGTGTCTAGCGGGGGGTTCATGGCGCGACAGTACTTC. It encodes CASSLVSSGGFMARQYF.

This sequence joins TRBV30 and TRBJ2-1; the D is unclear. Deletions cut 8 bases from V and 4 bases from J, with 9 bases between. Germline CDR1 is GTSNPN and CDR2 is SVGIG (reference sequence). The CDR3 has 11 amino acids. The CDR3 bases are TGTGCCGCTAGACTTTACAATGAGCAGTTCTTC. Amino acid sequence: CAARLYNEQFF.

This clone was detected once. The CDR3 DNA is TGTGCCGTGAGGGCTAGCGGGGGTGGCGGCCAAGAGACCCAGTACTTC. Protein product: CAVRASGGGGQETQYF. The V and J genes are TRBV30 and TRBJ2-5; 10 bases are a match to TRBD2. CDR1 is GTSNPN and CDR2 is SVGIG in the germline V gene (reference sequence). J was trimmed by 1 base and V by 8 bases; bases with no gene match: 13. The CDR3 runs 16 residues.